A selection of T cell receptor beta chains follows, all from one sample in a study of blood T cell repertoires in COVID-19. Sequencing used immunoSEQ multiplex PCR; TCRdb keeps in-frame clones, though not all of them. In the table there are under 55,000 clones, about 92% of which are singletons. Material: peripheral blood. The source is a human donor in a cohort sampled during active COVID-19. Both conserved end residues are part of each CDR3. D genes are given only for firm matches. Size is omitted from some rows. Given values are once, few, many or a class for expanded clones.

v_gene: TRBV11-2; d_gene: NA; abundance: NA; j_gene: TRBJ2-7; CDR3nt: TGTGCCAGCAGTCAGAACCAGGGAAAACGGTACGAGCAGTACTTC; CDR3aa: CASSQNQGKRYEQYF
v_gene: TRBV5-4; d_gene: NA; abundance: NA; j_gene: TRBJ1-3; CDR3nt: TGTGCCAGCAGCTTGGGGGCCTACTCTGGAAACACCATATATTTT; CDR3aa: CASSLGAYSGNTIYF
v_gene: TRBV6-6; d_gene: TRBD1; abundance: NA; j_gene: TRBJ1-6; CDR3nt: TGTGCCAGCAGTCTGGACAGGGCCAATTCACCCCTCCACTTT; CDR3aa: CASSLDRANSPLHF
v_gene: TRBV7-3; d_gene: TRBD2; abundance: NA; j_gene: TRBJ2-3; CDR3nt: TGTGCCAGCAGCATAGGGACTAGCGGATTCACAGATACGCAGTATTTT; CDR3aa: CASSIGTSGFTDTQYF
v_gene: TRBV29-1; d_gene: TRBD1; abundance: NA; j_gene: TRBJ2-1; CDR3nt: TGCAGCGGTAGACAGGGAAGGAACGATGAGCAGTTCTTC; CDR3aa: CSGRQGRNDEQFF
v_gene: TRBV13; d_gene: NA; abundance: NA; j_gene: TRBJ2-2; CDR3nt: TGTGCCAGCAGCGCACCCCCGGCTAGCGCTTACACCGGGGAGCTGTTTTTT; CDR3aa: CASSAPPASAYTGELFF
v_gene: TRBV28; d_gene: TRBD1; abundance: medium-sized; j_gene: TRBJ1-1; CDR3nt: TGTGCCAGCAGCCCCAGGGGGGCATGGGGGATGAACACTGAAGCTTTCTTT; CDR3aa: CASSPRGAWGMNTEAFF
v_gene: TRBV5-4; d_gene: NA; abundance: NA; j_gene: TRBJ2-6; CDR3nt: TGTGCCAGCAGCTTAAACAACCAGGCTTCCCTCTCTGGGGCCAACGTCCTGACTTTC; CDR3aa: CASSLNNQASLSGANVLTF
v_gene: TRBV4-1; d_gene: TRBD1; abundance: few; j_gene: TRBJ1-5; CDR3nt: TGCGCCAGCAGCCACGAGGGACAGGGGGCACAGCCCCAGCATTTT; CDR3aa: CASSHEGQGAQPQHF
v_gene: TRBV5-1; d_gene: NA; abundance: NA; j_gene: TRBJ1-4; CDR3nt: TGCGCCAGCAGCTTGGGTGGCAGGGAGGATGAAAAACTGTTTTTT; CDR3aa: CASSLGGREDEKLFF
v_gene: TRBV29-1; d_gene: NA; abundance: NA; j_gene: TRBJ1-2; CDR3nt: TGCAGCGTTGAAGATCGTGGAGTAAACTATGGCTACACCTTC; CDR3aa: CSVEDRGVNYGYTF
v_gene: TRBV19; d_gene: NA; abundance: NA; j_gene: TRBJ1-1; CDR3nt: TGTGCCAGTAGTGTCGGGGTGACGGATTCTTCCATAGAAGCTTTCTTT; CDR3aa: CASSVGVTDSSIEAFF
v_gene: TRBV13; d_gene: NA; abundance: NA; j_gene: TRBJ2-7; CDR3nt: TGTGCCAGCAGCTTGGATATGGGGGGATCCGAGCAGTACTTC; CDR3aa: CASSLDMGGSEQYF
v_gene: TRBV19; d_gene: TRBD1; abundance: few; j_gene: TRBJ1-4; CDR3nt: TGTGCCAGTAGTGCACAGGGGGCCCCAACTAATGAAAAACTGTTTTTT; CDR3aa: CASSAQGAPTNEKLFF
v_gene: TRBV27; d_gene: TRBD2; abundance: once; j_gene: TRBJ2-7; CDR3nt: TGTGCCAGCAGTTCTCGGGAGGGCGGCTACGAGCAGTACTTC; CDR3aa: CASSSREGGYEQYF
v_gene: TRBV30; d_gene: NA; abundance: NA; j_gene: TRBJ1-4; CDR3nt: TGTGCCTGGAGTGTAAGTGGGGCTGTTGAAAAACTGTTTTTT; CDR3aa: CAWSVSGAVEKLFF
v_gene: TRBV7-8; d_gene: NA; abundance: NA; j_gene: TRBJ2-7; CDR3nt: TGTGCCAGCAGCTTAGTGGAGGGACCCTACGAGCAGTACTTC; CDR3aa: CASSLVEGPYEQYF
v_gene: TRBV28; d_gene: NA; abundance: NA; j_gene: TRBJ2-7; CDR3nt: TGTGCCAGCAGTTTTTGGGACACCTCCTACGAGCAGTACTTC; CDR3aa: CASSFWDTSYEQYF
v_gene: TRBV7-2; d_gene: TRBD1; abundance: NA; j_gene: TRBJ1-1; CDR3nt: TGTGCCAGCAGCCCGCAGGACAGGGGATTTGGGTGGCCTGAAGCTTTCTTT; CDR3aa: CASSPQDRGFGWPEAFF
v_gene: TRBV12-3/TRBV12-4; d_gene: NA; abundance: NA; j_gene: TRBJ2-3; CDR3nt: TGTGCCAGCAGTTACGCGGATACGCAGTATTTT; CDR3aa: CASSYADTQYF
v_gene: TRBV10-3; d_gene: NA; abundance: NA; j_gene: TRBJ2-3; CDR3nt: TGTGCCATCAGTGAGACTAGCAGTGGCACAGATACGCAGTATTTT; CDR3aa: CAISETSSGTDTQYF
v_gene: TRBV19; d_gene: NA; abundance: NA; j_gene: TRBJ1-2; CDR3nt: TGTGCCAGTAGTATAGATCAAACAGGGCGGATTATAGGCTACACCTTC; CDR3aa: CASSIDQTGRIIGYTF
v_gene: TRBV7-8; d_gene: TRBD1; abundance: NA; j_gene: TRBJ1-2; CDR3nt: TGTGCCAGCAGCCCAACGCCGACAGGGTTCTATGGCTACACCTTC; CDR3aa: CASSPTPTGFYGYTF
v_gene: TRBV24-1; d_gene: NA; abundance: NA; j_gene: TRBJ2-5; CDR3nt: TGTGCCACCAGTGATTTTTGGGGGCGGGAGACCCAGTACTTC; CDR3aa: CATSDFWGRETQYF
v_gene: TRBV11-2; d_gene: NA; abundance: NA; j_gene: TRBJ2-5; CDR3nt: TGTGCCAGCAGCTTATTTAGGCGGGACTTCACGGAGACCCAGTACTTC; CDR3aa: CASSLFRRDFTETQYF
v_gene: TRBV11-3; d_gene: NA; abundance: NA; j_gene: TRBJ1-6; CDR3nt: TGTGCCAGCAGCATCGGACAGACTAATTCACCCCTCCACTTT; CDR3aa: CASSIGQTNSPLHF
v_gene: TRBV11-2; d_gene: TRBD1; abundance: NA; j_gene: TRBJ1-6; CDR3nt: TGTGCCAGCAGCCGAACCCGTACAGGGGCGGATAATTCACCCCTCCACTTT; CDR3aa: CASSRTRTGADNSPLHF
v_gene: TRBV4-1; d_gene: NA; abundance: NA; j_gene: TRBJ1-1; CDR3nt: TGCGCCAGCAGCCAAGATCCTGGTACGTCGGGGAGGATCGGTTTCTTT; CDR3aa: CASSQDPGTSGRIGFF
v_gene: TRBV25-1; d_gene: TRBD1; abundance: NA; j_gene: TRBJ1-1; CDR3nt: TGTGCCAGCAGTGTGGGGGACAGCGAAGCTTTCTTT; CDR3aa: CASSVGDSEAFF
v_gene: TRBV2; d_gene: NA; abundance: NA; j_gene: TRBJ2-1; CDR3nt: TGTGCCAGCAGCGCCCAGGGGGGCCGGGGCAATGAGCAGTTCTTC; CDR3aa: CASSAQGGRGNEQFF
v_gene: TRBV2; d_gene: NA; abundance: NA; j_gene: TRBJ1-2; CDR3nt: TGTGCCAGCAGTGAATCTGGGAGTGGCTACACCTTC; CDR3aa: CASSESGSGYTF
v_gene: TRBV25-1; d_gene: NA; abundance: NA; j_gene: TRBJ1-1; CDR3nt: TGTGCCAGTACTCACAGGGTGGGGACTGAAGCTTTCTTT; CDR3aa: CASTHRVGTEAFF